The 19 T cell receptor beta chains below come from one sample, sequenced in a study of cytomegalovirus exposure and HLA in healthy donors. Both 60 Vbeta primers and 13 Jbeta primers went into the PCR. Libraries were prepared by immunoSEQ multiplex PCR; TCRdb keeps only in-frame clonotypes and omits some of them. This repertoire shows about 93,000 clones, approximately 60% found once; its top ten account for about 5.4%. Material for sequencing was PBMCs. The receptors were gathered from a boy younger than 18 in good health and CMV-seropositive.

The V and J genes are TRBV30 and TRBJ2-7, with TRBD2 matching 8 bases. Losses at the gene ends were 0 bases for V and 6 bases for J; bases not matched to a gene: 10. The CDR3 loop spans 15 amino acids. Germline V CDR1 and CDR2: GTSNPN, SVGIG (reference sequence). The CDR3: CAWSVKAGGPGEQYF. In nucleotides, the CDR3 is TGTGCCTGGAGTGTGAAGGCGGGGGGCCCGGGCGAGCAGTACTTC. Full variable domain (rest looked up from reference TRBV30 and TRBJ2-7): SQTIHQWPATLVQPVGSPLSLECTVEGTSNPNLYWYRQAAGRGLQLLFYSVGIGQISSEVPQNLSASRPQDRQFILSSKKLLLSDSGFYLCAWSVKAGGPGEQYFGPGTRLTVT.

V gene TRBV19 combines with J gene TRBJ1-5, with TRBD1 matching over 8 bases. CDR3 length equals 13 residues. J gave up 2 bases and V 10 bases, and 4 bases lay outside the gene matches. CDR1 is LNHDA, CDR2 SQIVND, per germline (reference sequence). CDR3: CATTGQGNQPQHF. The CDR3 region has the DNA TGTGCCACAACGGGACAGGGCAATCAGCCCCAGCATTTT. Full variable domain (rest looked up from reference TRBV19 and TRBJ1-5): DGGITQSPKYLFRKEGQNVTLSCEQNLNHDAMYWYRQDPGQGLRLIYYSQIVNDFQKGDIAEGYSVSREKKESFPLTVTSAQKNPTAFYLCATTGQGNQPQHFGDGTRLSIL.

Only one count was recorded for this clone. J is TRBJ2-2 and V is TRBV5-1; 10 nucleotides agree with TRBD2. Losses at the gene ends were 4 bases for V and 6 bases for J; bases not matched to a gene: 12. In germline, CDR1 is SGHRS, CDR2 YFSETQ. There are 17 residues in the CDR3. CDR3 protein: CASSLPSSGRGAGELFF. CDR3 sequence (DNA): TGCGCCAGCAGCCTTCCTTCTAGCGGGAGAGGTGCCGGGGAGCTGTTTTTT.

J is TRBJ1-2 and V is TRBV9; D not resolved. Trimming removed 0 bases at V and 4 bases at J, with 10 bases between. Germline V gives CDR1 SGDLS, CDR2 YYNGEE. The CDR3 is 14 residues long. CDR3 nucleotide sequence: TGTGCCAGCAGCGTAGATTCAGGAGGCTATGGCTACACCTTC. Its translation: CASSVDSGGYGYTF.

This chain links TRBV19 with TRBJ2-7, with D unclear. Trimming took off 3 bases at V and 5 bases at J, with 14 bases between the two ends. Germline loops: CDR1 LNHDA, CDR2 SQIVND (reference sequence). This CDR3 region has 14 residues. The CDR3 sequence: CASSIRLGFDEQYF. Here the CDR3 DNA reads TGTGCCAGTAGTATCCGACTGGGTTTCGACGAGCAGTACTTC.

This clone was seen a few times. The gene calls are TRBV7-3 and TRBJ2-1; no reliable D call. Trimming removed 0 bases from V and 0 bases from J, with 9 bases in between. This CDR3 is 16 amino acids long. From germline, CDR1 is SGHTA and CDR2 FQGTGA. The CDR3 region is CASSLTGPRSYNEQFF. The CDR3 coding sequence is TGTGCCAGCAGCTTAACTGGGCCCCGCTCCTACAATGAGCAGTTCTTC.

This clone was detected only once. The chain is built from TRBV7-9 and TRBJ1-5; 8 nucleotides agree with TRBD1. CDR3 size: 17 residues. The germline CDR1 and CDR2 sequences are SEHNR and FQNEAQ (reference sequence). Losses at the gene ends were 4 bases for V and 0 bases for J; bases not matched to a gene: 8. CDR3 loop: CASSSGQGWGSNQPQHF. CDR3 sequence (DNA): TGTGCCAGCAGCTCAGGACAGGGTTGGGGTAGCAATCAGCCCCAGCATTTT.

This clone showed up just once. CDR3 loop: CASSQGMDSPLHF. For the CDR3, the DNA is TGTGCCAGCTCACAGGGGATGGATTCACCCCTCCACTTT. The chain carries TRBV18 and TRBJ1-6; D might be TRBD1 (5 bases). CDR3 length: 13 residues. Trimming left V 4 bases short and J 8 bases short, with 9 bases between. Per the germline V gene, CDR1 is KGHSH and CDR2 is LQKENI.

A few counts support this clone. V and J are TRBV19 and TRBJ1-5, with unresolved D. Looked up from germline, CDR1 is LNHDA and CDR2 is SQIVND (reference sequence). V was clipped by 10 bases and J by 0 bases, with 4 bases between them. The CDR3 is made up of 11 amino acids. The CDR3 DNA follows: TGTGCCAATCATAGCAATCAGCCCCAGCATTTT. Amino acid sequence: CANHSNQPQHF.

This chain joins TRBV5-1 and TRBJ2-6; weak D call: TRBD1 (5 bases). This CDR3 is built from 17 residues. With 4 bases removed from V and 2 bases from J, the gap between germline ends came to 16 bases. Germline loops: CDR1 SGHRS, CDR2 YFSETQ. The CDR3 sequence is CASSTDTGAPGANVLTF. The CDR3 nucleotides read TGCGCCAGCAGCACGGATACAGGTGCACCTGGGGCCAACGTCCTGACTTTC.

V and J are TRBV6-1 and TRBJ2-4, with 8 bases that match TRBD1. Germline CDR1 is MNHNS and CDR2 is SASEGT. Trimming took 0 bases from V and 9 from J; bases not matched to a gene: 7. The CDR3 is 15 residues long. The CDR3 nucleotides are TGTGCCAGCAGTGAAGCGACCAGGGGGCACAGCATTCAGTACTTC. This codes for CASSEATRGHSIQYF.

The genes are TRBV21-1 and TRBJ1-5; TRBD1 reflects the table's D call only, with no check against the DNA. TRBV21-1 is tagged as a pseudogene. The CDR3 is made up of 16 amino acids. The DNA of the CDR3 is TGTGCCAGCAGCTCCCGGGCGACAGGGACTAATCAGCCCCAGCATTTT. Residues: CASSSRATGTNQPQHF.

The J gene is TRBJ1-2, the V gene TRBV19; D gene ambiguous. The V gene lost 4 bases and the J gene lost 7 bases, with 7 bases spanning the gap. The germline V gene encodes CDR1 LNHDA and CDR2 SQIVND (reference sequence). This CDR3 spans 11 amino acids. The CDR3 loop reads CASSTSSGYTF. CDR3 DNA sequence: TGTGCCAGTAGTACTTCCAGTGGCTACACCTTC.

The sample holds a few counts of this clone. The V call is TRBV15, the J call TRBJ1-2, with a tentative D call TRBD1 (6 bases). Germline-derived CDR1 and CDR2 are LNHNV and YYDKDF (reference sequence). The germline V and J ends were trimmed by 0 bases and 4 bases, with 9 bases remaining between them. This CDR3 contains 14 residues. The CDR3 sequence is CATSREGTPYGYTF. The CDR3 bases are TGTGCCACCAGCAGAGAAGGGACACCCTATGGCTACACCTTC.

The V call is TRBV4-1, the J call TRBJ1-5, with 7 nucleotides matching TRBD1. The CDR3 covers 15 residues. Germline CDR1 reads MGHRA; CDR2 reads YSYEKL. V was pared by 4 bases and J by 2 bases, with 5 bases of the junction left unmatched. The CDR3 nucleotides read TGCGCCAGCAGCCCCCAAACAGGGGGCAATCAGCCCCAGCATTTT. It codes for CASSPQTGGNQPQHF.

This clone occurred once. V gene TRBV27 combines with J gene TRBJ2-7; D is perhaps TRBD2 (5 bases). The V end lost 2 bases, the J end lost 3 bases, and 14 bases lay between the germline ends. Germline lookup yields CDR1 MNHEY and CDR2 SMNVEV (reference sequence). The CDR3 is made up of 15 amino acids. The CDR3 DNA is TGTGCCAGCAGTTTAGTGGGAGACCGCAACTACGAGCAGTACTTC. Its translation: CASSLVGDRNYEQYF.

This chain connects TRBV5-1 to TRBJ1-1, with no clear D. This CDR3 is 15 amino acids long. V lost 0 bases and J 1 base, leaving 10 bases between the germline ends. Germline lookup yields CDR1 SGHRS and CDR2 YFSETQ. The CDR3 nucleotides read TGCGCCAGCAGCTTGGACAGACTACCGAACACTGAAGCTTTCTTT. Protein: CASSLDRLPNTEAFF.

The CDR3 loop reads CASSQDRKNIQYF. The CDR3 nucleotides are TGTGCCAGCAGCCAAGACAGGAAAAACATTCAGTACTTC. This chain connects TRBV14 to TRBJ2-4, with D unclear. Trimming removed 0 bases from V and 4 bases from J, with 4 bases in between. There are 13 residues in the CDR3. Per germline, CDR1 SGHDN and CDR2 FVKESK.

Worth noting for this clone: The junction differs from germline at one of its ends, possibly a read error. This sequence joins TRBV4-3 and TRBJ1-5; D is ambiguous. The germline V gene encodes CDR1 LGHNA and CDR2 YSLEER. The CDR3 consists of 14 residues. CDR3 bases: TGCGCCAGCAGCCCACGCGAGGGCAATCAGCCCCAGAATTTT. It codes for CASSPREGNQPQNF.